Below, 27 T cell receptor beta chains from the same sample are listed, as sequenced in a study of T cell responses to AZD1222 COVID-19 vaccine. TCRdb's copy holds only in-frame clones and misses some; the assay was immunoSEQ multiplex PCR. The sample includes 95,000 to 100,000 clones, about 86% of them seen just once. The source material was peripheral blood, sampled on day 0 of AZD1222 vaccination. Every receptor here comes from an adult in good health.

Judged by abundance, this clone is medium-sized (0.01 to 0.1%). The CDR3, as DNA: TGTGCCAGTAGTATGAGGGGCGGCAAAAACTATGGCTACACCTTC. Translation: CASSMRGGKNYGYTF. The chain carries TRBV19 and TRBJ1-2, with D tentatively TRBD1 (5 bases). V lost 3 bases, J lost 2 bases, and 13 bases lay in between. The CDR3 loop spans 15 amino acids. Germline V gives CDR1 LNHDA, CDR2 SQIVND (reference sequence). Full variable domain (outside the CDR3, taken from reference TRBV19 and TRBJ1-2): DGGITQSPKYLFRKEGQNVTLSCEQNLNHDAMYWYRQDPGQGLRLIYYSQIVNDFQKGDIAEGYSVSREKKESFPLTVTSAQKNPTAFYLCASSMRGGKNYGYTFGSGTRLTVV.

J is TRBJ2-5 and V is TRBV6-5; TRBD2 matches at 12 bases. Unmatched junction bases numbered 6, after V lost 6 bases and J lost 4 bases. The CDR3 has 15 amino acids. In germline, CDR1 is MNHEY, CDR2 SVGAGI. The CDR3 protein is CASSLGLAGRETQYF. The CDR3 region has the DNA TGTGCCAGCAGCCTAGGACTAGCGGGAAGAGAGACCCAGTACTTC.

The chain recombines TRBV9 with TRBJ2-6; no definite D call. CDR1 is SGDLS and CDR2 is YYNGEE in the germline V gene. Trimming took off 4 bases at V and 0 bases at J, with 14 bases between the two ends. This CDR3 spans 17 amino acids. CDR3 in amino acids: CASSSKDGRSGANVLTF. DNA for the CDR3: TGTGCCAGCAGCTCTAAGGACGGACGCTCTGGGGCCAACGTCCTGACTTTC. The whole variable domain, remainder taken from reference TRBV9 and TRBJ2-6, is DSGVTQTPKHLITATGQRVTLRCSPRSGDLSVYWYQQSLDQGLQFLIQYYNGEERAKGNILERFSAQQFPDLHSELNLSSLELGDSALYFCASSSKDGRSGANVLTFGAGSRLTVL.

The chain is built from TRBV7-8 and TRBJ2-1, with TRBD2 matching over 10 bases. The CDR3 totals 15 residues. The V gene's germline CDR1 is SGHVS and CDR2 FQNEAQ. V gave up 5 bases and J gave up 8 bases; unmatched junction bases: 9. The CDR3 region has the DNA TGTGCCAGCAGCCCCAGACTAGCGGGTGCGGATGAGCAGTTCTTC. It translates to CASSPRLAGADEQFF.

CDR3: CASTPGTGVVNEQFF. CDR3 bases: TGTGCCAGCACCCCCGGGACAGGGGTGGTCAATGAGCAGTTCTTC. The rearrangement uses TRBV6-2 or TRBV6-3 and TRBJ2-1, with TRBD1 matching 10 bases. The CDR3 runs to 15 residues. V was pared by 7 bases and J by 6 bases, with 9 bases of the junction left unmatched. The germline CDR1 and CDR2 sequences are MNHEY and SVGEGT.

As regards this clone: Other DNA sequences in the sample encode the same CDR3. The chain uses TRBV28 and TRBJ1-1; unclear D gene. In germline, CDR1 is MDHEN, CDR2 SYDVKM. The CDR3 is made up of 12 amino acids. Trimming took off 7 bases at V and 2 bases at J, with 8 bases between the two ends. CDR3 sequence reads: CASKDGNTEAFF. For the CDR3, the DNA is TGTGCCAGCAAGGACGGCAACACTGAAGCTTTCTTT.

This clone was found once. V is TRBV27 and J is TRBJ2-7; 8 bases line up with TRBD1. The CDR3 runs to 16 residues. Germline CDR1 is MNHEY and CDR2 is SMNVEV (reference sequence). J gave up 2 bases and V 0 bases, and 6 bases lay outside the gene matches. CDR3 sequence reads: CASSLSSGQVTYEQYF. CDR3 nucleotides: TGTGCCAGCAGTTTATCCTCGGGACAGGTCACCTACGAGCAGTACTTC.

The V gene is TRBV7-9, the J gene TRBJ2-7, with 8 positions matching TRBD1. Losses at the gene ends were 3 bases for V and 0 bases for J; bases not matched to a gene: 7. There are 16 residues in the CDR3. The germline gives CDR1 SEHNR, CDR2 FQNEAQ (reference sequence). CDR3 amino acids: CASSFARGPSSYEQYF. For the CDR3, the DNA is TGTGCCAGCAGCTTCGCCAGGGGGCCAAGCTCCTACGAGCAGTACTTC.

This clone was counted ten times or more. The V call is TRBV5-6, the J call TRBJ2-5; tentative D call: TRBD2 (5 bases). CDR1 is SGHDT and CDR2 is YYEEEE in the germline V gene. This CDR3 has 15 residues. V lost 0 bases and J 1 base, leaving 10 bases between the germline ends. DNA of the CDR3: TGTGCCAGCAGCTTGGTCCTAGCAGCCCAAGAGACCCAGTACTTC. This gives the protein CASSLVLAAQETQYF.

This clone was picked up one time. The V gene is TRBV10-3, the J gene TRBJ2-5; TRBD2 agrees at 10 bases. The germline gives CDR1 ENHRY, CDR2 SYGVKD. Trimming cost V 4 bases and J 4 bases; bases outside gene matches: 6. The length of the CDR3 is 15 residues. CDR3 sequence reads: CAISASGRAPETQYF. The CDR3 DNA sequence: TGTGCCATCAGTGCTAGCGGGAGAGCCCCAGAGACCCAGTACTTC.

The V call is TRBV28, the J call TRBJ1-1; TRBD1 is a possible D gene (5 bases). Deletions cut 7 bases from V and 4 bases from J, with 13 bases between. Germline assignment: CDR1 MDHEN and CDR2 SYDVKM. The CDR3 loop spans 13 amino acids. The CDR3 sequence: CASTLGTITEAFF. In nucleotides, the CDR3 is TGTGCCAGCACCCTAGGGACCATCACTGAAGCTTTCTTT.

The genes are TRBV7-2 and TRBJ2-2; D is uncertain. Germline V CDR1 and CDR2: SGHTA, FQGNSA. The CDR3 is 13 residues long. V lost 2 bases and J lost 5, with 6 bases in between. The CDR3 region is CASSLKRTGELFF. DNA for the CDR3: TGTGCCAGCAGCTTAAAACGGACCGGGGAGCTGTTTTTT.

This clone was recorded only once. The rearrangement links TRBV11-2 to TRBJ1-1; perhaps TRBD1 as D (5 bases). CDR1 and CDR2 (germline): SGHAT, FQNNGV. Trimming removed 0 bases at V and 4 bases at J, with 18 bases between. The CDR3 consists of 17 residues. The CDR3: CASSLDAQGRIGTEAFF. CDR3 coding DNA: TGTGCCAGCAGCTTAGATGCCCAGGGAAGGATCGGCACTGAAGCTTTCTTT.

The chain links TRBV7-2 to TRBJ2-7; 8 nucleotides agree with TRBD2. The length of the CDR3 is 15 residues. Germline values: CDR1 SGHTA, CDR2 FQGNSA. Trimming removed 2 bases from V and 5 bases from J; junction bases left unmatched: 8. The CDR3 loop is CASSLTPAGGHEQYF. The CDR3 bases are TGTGCCAGCAGCTTAACCCCGGCGGGAGGCCACGAGCAGTACTTC.

This clone was counted once. The genes are TRBV6-5 and TRBJ1-6; no firm D call. This CDR3 region has 16 residues. Trimming removed 0 bases at V and 5 bases at J, with 11 bases between. The germline V gene encodes CDR1 MNHEY and CDR2 SVGAGI. DNA of the CDR3: TGTGCCAGCAGTTACTCAACCCGGGGAGATAATTCACCCCTCCACTTT. As protein: CASSYSTRGDNSPLHF.

This clone was seen once. The genes are TRBV5-4 and TRBJ1-2; 11 bases are a match to TRBD1. There are 15 residues in the CDR3. The V and J ends lost 4 bases and 2 bases, in that order; junction bases with no gene match: 4. Per the germline V gene, CDR1 is SGHNT and CDR2 is YYREEE (reference sequence). CDR3 residues: CASSQGTGGNYGYTF. In DNA form, the CDR3 reads TGTGCCAGCAGCCAGGGGACAGGGGGAAACTATGGCTACACCTTC.

The chain is built from TRBV11-3 and TRBJ2-5, with TRBD2 identical over 7 bases. CDR3 size: 16 residues. Unmatched junction bases numbered 5, after V lost 1 base and J lost 0 bases. Germline V gene sequence: CDR1 SGHNT, CDR2 YENEEA. CDR3 amino acids: CASSLGGLADQETQYF. In nucleotides, the CDR3 is TGTGCCAGCAGCTTAGGGGGCCTAGCGGACCAAGAGACCCAGTACTTC.

V and J are TRBV29-1 and TRBJ2-4; 9 bases agree with TRBD1. The CDR3 has 17 residues. V lost 1 base, J lost 6 bases, and 13 bases stayed unmatched. Looked up from germline, CDR1 is SQVTM and CDR2 is ANQGSEA. The CDR3, as DNA: TGCAGCGTTGAAGGCCGACCCGGACAGGGGCCGGTAAACATTCAGTACTTC. It is translated as CSVEGRPGQGPVNIQYF. The full variable domain, with the rest looked up from reference TRBV29-1 and TRBJ2-4, is SAVISQKPSRDICQRGTSLTIQCQVDSQVTMMFWYRQQPGQSLTLIATANQGSEATYESGFVIDKFPISRPNLTFSTLTVSNMSPEDSSIYLCSVEGRPGQGPVNIQYFGAGTRLSVL.

The rearrangement joins TRBV19 to TRBJ2-7, with D possibly being TRBD1 or TRBD2 (5 bases each). This CDR3 has 11 amino acids. V lost 6 bases and J lost 9, with 12 bases in between. In germline, CDR1 is LNHDA, CDR2 SQIVND (reference sequence). DNA of the CDR3: TGTGCCAGTAGGGGGGACGGAGGGCAGTACTTC. It translates to CASRGDGGQYF.

J is TRBJ2-2 and V is TRBV6-5; 8 nucleotides line up with TRBD1. V dropped 4 bases and J dropped 0; count of bases not matched to a gene: 1. This CDR3 region has 15 residues. Germline CDR1 reads MNHEY; CDR2 reads SVGAGI. CDR3 protein: CASSSGGANTGELFF. The CDR3 DNA reads TGTGCCAGCAGTTCAGGGGGCGCGAACACCGGGGAGCTGTTTTTT.

This clone was picked up a small number of times. The gene calls are TRBV30 and TRBJ1-5; 7 nucleotides agree with TRBD1. Germline CDR1 reads GTSNPN; CDR2 reads SVGIG (reference sequence). This CDR3 is built from 15 residues. V was pared by 2 bases and J by 5 bases, with 9 bases of the junction left unmatched. As DNA, the CDR3 is TGTGCCTGGAGTATGGGACAGAGTAGGGATCAGCCCCAGCATTTT. This translates into CAWSMGQSRDQPQHF.

The chain's CDR3 is CSVEGDFSGNTIYF. In DNA form, the CDR3 reads TGCAGCGTTGAAGGGGACTTCTCTGGAAACACCATATATTTT. The J gene is TRBJ1-3, the V gene TRBV29-1; the D gene is possibly TRBD1 (5 bases). The CDR3 spans 14 residues. Germline CDR1 and CDR2: SQVTM and ANQGSEA. Deletions cut 1 base from V and 0 bases from J, with 7 bases between.

CDR3 loop: CASSIRGGDTGELFF. CDR3 nucleotides: TGTGCCAGCAGTATACGGGGGGGTGACACCGGGGAGCTGTTTTTT. This chain uses TRBV27 with TRBJ2-2; 8 bases are shared with TRBD2. The length of the CDR3 is 15 residues. The V gene end was trimmed by 5 bases and the J gene end by 3 bases; junction bases not matched to a gene: 5. Germline CDR1 is MNHEY and CDR2 is SMNVEV (reference sequence).

The chain joins TRBV12-3 or TRBV12-4 to TRBJ1-5, with no clear D. The CDR3 runs to 13 residues. Trimming removed 5 bases from V and 5 bases from J, with 10 bases in between. In DNA, the CDR3 is TGTGCCAGCAGTCCCTCGGACCATCAGCCCCAGCATTTT. Translating gives CASSPSDHQPQHF.

The V and J genes are TRBV28 and TRBJ1-4; D ambiguous. Per germline, CDR1 MDHEN and CDR2 SYDVKM. V was cut by 5 bases and J by 5 bases, with 9 bases left in between. The CDR3 has 13 residues. The CDR3 here is CASSNQWNEKLFF. The CDR3, as DNA: TGTGCCAGCAGTAACCAGTGGAATGAAAAACTGTTTTTT.

This clone occurred many times. In DNA form, the CDR3 reads TGTGCCAGCATTAATCTAGTGAATGAGCAGTTCTTC. Translated, it gives CASINLVNEQFF. This chain joins TRBV6-5 and TRBJ2-1; D gene unclear. The CDR3 is made up of 12 amino acids. The germline gives CDR1 MNHEY, CDR2 SVGAGI. V was trimmed by 7 bases and J by 7 bases, leaving 11 bases between them.

The J gene is TRBJ2-7, the V gene TRBV27; D is perhaps TRBD1 (5 bases). Germline V gives CDR1 MNHEY, CDR2 SMNVEV (reference sequence). CDR3 size: 13 residues. Trimming removed 0 bases at V and 2 bases at J, with 5 bases between. CDR3 protein: CASSLSGAYEQYF. As DNA, the CDR3 is TGTGCCAGCAGTTTATCAGGGGCCTACGAGCAGTACTTC.